This T cell receptor beta chain stems from a study of T-cell reconstitution after alpha-beta-depleted transplantation in children. At least ten counts were recorded for this clonotype. V shed 7 bases and J 4 bases; nucleotides not matched to a gene: 5. In germline, CDR1 is SGHRS, CDR2 YFSETQ. The CDR3 is 13 amino acids. Unique molecular identifiers tagged the TCRbeta library. A single record per CDR3 protein comes from TCRdb applying MiXCR to the PCR reads. The table lists about 690,000 distinct CDR3 sequences, 15% to 20% of them singletons. This rearrangement joins TRBV5-1 to TRBJ1-1, with TRBD1 matching over 9 bases. This sample comprised PBMCs from the stem cell graft donor, obtained from the stem cell graft. The TCR sequence derives from a human donor who donated a stem cell graft to a child with acute myeloid leukemia. CDR3 amino acids: CASGGQGGTEAFF. CDR3 DNA: TGCGCCAGCGGGGGACAGGGAGGCACTGAAGCTTTCTTT.